The 8 T cell receptor beta chains presented below share a single source sample, sequenced in a study of blood T cell repertoires in COVID-19. Assay: immunoSEQ multiplex PCR; the TCRdb copy retains only in-frame clones and omits some. The sample includes fewer than 250,000 clones, about 90% of them seen just once. Sequenced material: PBMCs or T cells enriched from blood (not recorded which). Every receptor here comes from a man in his forties or fifties who had been exposed to COVID-19.

V is TRBV15 and J is TRBJ2-7; 7 bases fit TRBD1. Looked up from germline, CDR1 is LNHNV and CDR2 is YYDKDF (reference sequence). Unmatched junction bases numbered 6, after V lost 2 bases and J lost 5 bases. The CDR3 extends over 14 amino acids. This CDR3 is CATSRRQGANEQYF. For the CDR3, the DNA is TGTGCCACCAGCAGAAGACAGGGTGCGAACGAGCAGTACTTC. The full variable domain, in which reference TRBV15 and TRBJ2-7 provide the parts outside the CDR3, is DAMVIQNPRYQVTQFGKPVTLSCSQTLNHNVMYWYQQKSSQAPKLLFHYYDKDFNNEADTPDNFQSRRPNTSFCFLDIRSPGLGDTAMYLCATSRRQGANEQYFGPGTRLTVT.

CDR3: CASSESPVGTGTYEQYF. CDR3 nucleotides: TGTGCCAGCAGTGAATCCCCGGTGGGGACAGGGACCTACGAGCAGTACTTC. The chain recombines TRBV6-1 with TRBJ2-7; the match to TRBD1 covers 9 bases. Germline loops: CDR1 MNHNS, CDR2 SASEGT. The J segment lost 2 bases and the V segment lost 2 bases, leaving 10 bases of the junction unmatched. There are 17 residues in the CDR3.

Remarks on this clone: One junction end does not reproduce the germline sequence, and a read error may be involved. J is TRBJ2-5 and V is TRBV7-7; D might be TRBD2 (7 bases). There are 16 residues in the CDR3. Germline V gene data show CDR1 as SSHAT and CDR2 as FNYEAQ (reference sequence). CDR3 loop: CASSLALRGAQETQYF. The CDR3 region has the DNA TGTGCTAGCAGCTTAGCGCTTCGGGGGGCCCAAGAGACCCAGTACTTC.

The chain recombines TRBV28 with TRBJ2-4, with 7 bases fitting TRBD2. V was pared by 10 bases and J by 0 bases, with 12 bases of the junction left unmatched. CDR1 and CDR2 from the germline V gene are MDHEN and SYDVKM. The CDR3 is 16 residues long. DNA for the CDR3: TGTGCCAATTCTGGGAGGGGCAAACTAGCCAAAAACATTCAGTACTTC. Protein sequence: CANSGRGKLAKNIQYF.

The V call is TRBV7-9, the J call TRBJ1-2; unclear D gene. The germline CDR1 and CDR2 sequences are SEHNR and FQNEAQ (reference sequence). Trimming cost V 1 base and J 8 bases, with 17 bases left between them. The length of the CDR3 is 15 residues. The CDR3: CASSLDLVVQAGYTF. DNA for the CDR3: TGTGCCAGCAGCTTAGATTTGGTTGTTCAAGCAGGCTACACCTTC.

This clone was seen many times. This rearrangement joins TRBV7-9 to TRBJ2-7; perhaps TRBD1 as D (6 bases). Germline CDR1 reads SEHNR; CDR2 reads FQNEAQ (reference sequence). Trimming left V 1 base short and J 1 base short, with 14 bases between. This CDR3 is 16 amino acids long. The CDR3 spells CASSLVVTGGSYEQYV. The CDR3 DNA is TGTGCCAGCAGCTTAGTTGTGACAGGAGGATCCTACGAGCAGTACGTC.

The chain employs TRBV2 and TRBJ2-5; D may be TRBD2 (7 bases). Between the trimmed V and J ends, which lost 3 bases and 4 bases, there was a span of 9 bases. The CDR3 covers 13 residues. CDR1 and CDR2 from the germline V gene are SNHLY and FYNNEI. The CDR3 DNA follows: TGTGCCAGCAGTGACGGGGGGCTAGAGACCCAGTACTTC. Translated, it gives CASSDGGLETQYF.

The V gene is TRBV29-1, the J gene TRBJ2-3, with D perhaps matching TRBD2 (5 bases). V lost 8 bases, J lost 4 bases, and 16 bases lay in between. Germline assignment: CDR1 SQVTM and CDR2 ANQGSEA. The CDR3 length is 13 residues. In DNA, the CDR3 is TGCAGCCTCCGGGATCAGTGGCCAGATACGCAGTATTTT. Protein product: CSLRDQWPDTQYF.